The 8 T cell receptor beta chains reported below all come from one sample, sequenced in a study of CD8 T cells in Susac syndrome. An input of roughly 0.5 to 1 ug of RNA was subjected to reverse transcription using random hexamers. TCRdb independently ran MiXCR on the immunoSEQ multiplex PCR reads; one entry per CDR3 protein. The data contain roughly 110,000 distinct CDR3 sequences, less than 95% of them singletons. The sequenced material came from CD8+ T cells from PBMCs. These receptors were obtained from a human donor in good health.

The chain employs TRBV5-1 and TRBJ1-1; possible D gene TRBD1, 6 bases. CDR1 is SGHRS and CDR2 is YFSETQ in the germline V gene. Trimming stripped 2 bases from V and 6 bases from J, with 14 bases between. The length of the CDR3 is 14 residues. The CDR3 nucleotides are TGCGCCAGCAGCTTAGTCGGGAGGACAGCTGAAGCTTTCTTT. It codes for CASSLVGRTAEAFF.

The rearrangement uses TRBV28 and TRBJ1-1, with D maybe TRBD1 (5 bases). The CDR3 is 15 residues long. Germline V gene lookup returns CDR1 MDHEN and CDR2 SYDVKM. The V end lost 7 bases, the J end lost 1 base, and 16 bases lay between the germline ends. This CDR3 reads CASISGTPQNTEAFF. The CDR3 nucleotides read TGTGCCAGCATCTCCGGGACCCCTCAGAACACTGAAGCTTTCTTT.

The chain links TRBV10-3 to TRBJ2-1; TRBD2 agrees at 9 bases. The trim removed 9 bases at V and 6 bases at J, leaving 6 bases unmatched. Germline loops: CDR1 ENHRY, CDR2 SYGVKD. The CDR3 extends over 13 amino acids. The CDR3 protein is CAILAGARNEQFF. The CDR3 DNA reads as TGTGCCATATTAGCGGGAGCTCGCAATGAGCAGTTCTTC.

The chain links TRBV9 to TRBJ2-2; the D gene could be TRBD1 or TRBD2 (6 bases each). CDR3 length: 17 amino acids. The germline CDR1 and CDR2 sequences are SGDLS and YYNGEE. V lost 1 base to trimming and J lost 5 bases, with 18 bases between them. The CDR3 coding sequence is TGTGCCAGCAGCGTAAAGGGGGGTGCTGAATGGACCGGGGAGCTGTTTTTT. Its translation is CASSVKGGAEWTGELFF.

The V and J genes are TRBV7-8 and TRBJ1-2; the match to TRBD1 covers 7 bases. The V segment lost 5 bases and the J segment 4 bases; nucleotides outside the gene matches: 10. CDR1 is SGHVS and CDR2 is FQNEAQ in the germline V gene. The CDR3 sequence is 15 residues long. Written as DNA, the CDR3 is TGTGCCAGCAGCCCGACAGGGAGGTGGGGCTATGGCTACACCTTC. This encodes CASSPTGRWGYGYTF.

This clonotype showed up just once. V usage is TRBV19 and J usage is TRBJ2-1, with D possibly being TRBD1 (6 bases). Germline V lookup: CDR1 LNHDA, CDR2 SQIVND (reference sequence). The V end lost 8 bases, the J end lost 5 bases, and 13 bases lay between the germline ends. This CDR3 is built from 13 residues. For the CDR3, the DNA is TGTGCCAGTGGCTGGACAGCCGACAATGAGCAGTTCTTC. It encodes CASGWTADNEQFF.

J is TRBJ1-6 and V is TRBV5-1; D ambiguous. Trimming removed 5 bases from V and 9 bases from J, with 18 bases in between. The CDR3 contains 15 residues. CDR1 SGHRS and CDR2 YFSETQ come from the germline V gene. CDR3 in DNA: TGCGCCAGCAGACGCGCGGAGCCAACGGGTTCACCCCTCCACTTT. Encoded protein: CASRRAEPTGSPLHF.

The chain links TRBV20-1 to TRBJ1-1, with TRBD1 matching over 9 bases. J was trimmed by 1 base and V by 5 bases; bases with no gene match: 14. Germline CDR1 DFQATT, CDR2 SNEGSKA (reference sequence). This CDR3 spans 17 amino acids. CDR3 DNA: TGCAGTGCTGACAACATCGGACAGGGGATTTCGAACACTGAAGCTTTCTTT. Amino acids: CSADNIGQGISNTEAFF.